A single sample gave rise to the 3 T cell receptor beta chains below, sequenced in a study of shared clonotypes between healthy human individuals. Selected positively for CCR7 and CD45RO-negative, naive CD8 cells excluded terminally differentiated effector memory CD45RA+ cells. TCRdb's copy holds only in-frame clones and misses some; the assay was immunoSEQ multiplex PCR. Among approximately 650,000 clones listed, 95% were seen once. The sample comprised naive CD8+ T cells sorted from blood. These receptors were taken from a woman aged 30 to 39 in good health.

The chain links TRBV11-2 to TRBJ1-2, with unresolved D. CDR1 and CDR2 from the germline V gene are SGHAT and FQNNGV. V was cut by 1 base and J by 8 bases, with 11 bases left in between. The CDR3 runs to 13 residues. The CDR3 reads CASSLGVSEGYTF. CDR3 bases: TGTGCCAGCAGCTTAGGGGTATCTGAAGGCTACACCTTC.

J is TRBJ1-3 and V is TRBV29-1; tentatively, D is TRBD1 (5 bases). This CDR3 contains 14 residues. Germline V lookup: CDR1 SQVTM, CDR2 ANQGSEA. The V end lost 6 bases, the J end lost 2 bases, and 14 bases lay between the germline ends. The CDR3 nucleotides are TGCAGCGTCCGACAGCCGGATACTGGAAACACCATATATTTT. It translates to CSVRQPDTGNTIYF. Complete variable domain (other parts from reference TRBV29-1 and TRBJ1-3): SAVISQKPSRDICQRGTSLTIQCQVDSQVTMMFWYRQQPGQSLTLIATANQGSEATYESGFVIDKFPISRPNLTFSTLTVSNMSPEDSSIYLCSVRQPDTGNTIYFGEGSWLTVV.

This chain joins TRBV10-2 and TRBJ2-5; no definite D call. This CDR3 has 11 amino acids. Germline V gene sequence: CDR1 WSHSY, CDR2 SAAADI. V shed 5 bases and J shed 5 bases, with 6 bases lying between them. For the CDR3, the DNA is TGCGCCAGCAGTCCAGCGGAGACCCAGTACTTC. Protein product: CASSPAETQYF.